This T cell receptor (beta chain) was found in a study of beta chain features in type 1 diabetes. Whole-study findings and limits: Moderate but significant shortening of TCRB CDR3s was recorded in all four CD4+ subsets from Type 1 diabetes patients. Diminished insertions and augmented deletions at VDJ junctions characterized type 1 diabetes patients. Relative to healthy donors, patients appeared to have naive, central memory and Treg TCRB repertoires that were more similar.

What was sequenced were expressed TCRB transcripts, since all of the isolated RNA had been reverse transcribed. Roughly 3.5 million reads per sample on average were obtained from naive, central memory and regulatory T cell samples. The protocol was immunoSEQ multiplex PCR, while the TCRdb copy is restricted to in-frame clones and leaves out a portion. Of 95,000 to 150,000 clones listed, approximately 15% are singletons. Sorting gave populations that all exceeded 95% purity. Germline loops: CDR1 SNHLY, CDR2 FYNNEI. V shed 6 bases and J shed 5 bases, with 17 bases lying between them. The CDR3 covers 14 residues. This clone turned up a few times. The antigen remains unidentified.

This chain connects TRBV2 to TRBJ2-7, with D perhaps matching TRBD1 or TRBD2 (5 bases each). Specimen: central memory CD4+ T cells from blood. The sequence was collected from a young man with type 1 diabetes. The CDR3 loop is CASRAGAGSNEQYF. The CDR3 DNA follows: TGTGCCAGCAGGGCTGGGGCAGGGAGCAACGAGCAGTACTTC.